Each of the 22 T cell receptor beta chains below was sequenced from the same sample in a study of T cell changes during pregnancy in multiple sclerosis. Produced via immunoSEQ multiplex PCR; TCRdb's table is partial and in-frame only. Found here are under 40,000 clones, 90% of them singletons; the top ten hold around 12%. Sequences were derived from CD8+ T cells from peripheral blood mononuclear cells, sampled in the first trimester of pregnancy. These receptors came from a female donor with multiple sclerosis, enrolled in a pregnancy study.

This clone has a handful of counts. V gene TRBV2 combines with J gene TRBJ2-4, with unresolved D. Looked up from germline, CDR1 is SNHLY and CDR2 is FYNNEI. Trimming removed 0 bases at V and 0 bases at J, with 15 bases between. The CDR3 spans 18 residues. The CDR3 bases are TGTGCCAGCAGTGAAGCCTCCGGAGCAGAACTAGCCAAAAACATTCAGTACTTC. It encodes CASSEASGAELAKNIQYF.

The rearrangement uses TRBV6-1 and TRBJ1-5; D might be TRBD1 (6 bases). The germline V and J ends were trimmed by 0 bases and 4 bases, with 22 bases remaining between them. This CDR3 region has 19 residues. From germline, CDR1 is MNHNS and CDR2 SASEGT. The CDR3 nucleotides read TGTGCCAGCAGTGAAGCGGTGGGGGACATAGGCCCAAATAATCAGCCCCAGCATTTT. Amino acid sequence: CASSEAVGDIGPNNQPQHF.

This chain links TRBV15 with TRBJ2-5; D might be TRBD1 (6 bases). V lost 5 bases, J lost 3 bases, and 16 bases lay in between. This CDR3 comprises 15 residues. Germline V gene sequence: CDR1 LNHNV, CDR2 YYDKDF (reference sequence). The CDR3 DNA follows: TGTGCCACCAGCGGGGTCCAGGGGCGCGAAGAGACCCAGTACTTC. Protein sequence: CATSGVQGREETQYF.

The chain couples TRBV13 to TRBJ2-7; 8 nucleotides line up with TRBD1. CDR1 PRHDT and CDR2 FYEKMQ come from the germline V gene (reference sequence). J gave up 2 bases and V 4 bases, and 10 bases lay outside the gene matches. This CDR3 spans 16 amino acids. The CDR3 region is CASSSIQGARPYEQYF. The CDR3 coding sequence is TGTGCCAGCAGCTCCATCCAGGGGGCTCGCCCCTACGAGCAGTACTTC.

The chain has TRBV4-2 and TRBJ2-7; D is perhaps TRBD2 (5 bases). This CDR3 contains 15 residues. V was trimmed by 0 bases and J by 5 bases, leaving 14 bases between them. Germline values: CDR1 LGHNA, CDR2 YNFKEQ. The CDR3 DNA sequence: TGTGCCAGCAGCCAAGAATCGGGGTCAAGCCACGAGCAGTACTTC. It translates to CASSQESGSSHEQYF.

The count of this clone is one. The V gene is TRBV5-1, the J gene TRBJ2-2; D is unresolved. Germline V CDR1 and CDR2: SGHRS, YFSETQ. Between the trimmed V and J ends, which lost 2 bases and 8 bases, there was a span of 10 bases. The CDR3 spans 13 residues. Written as DNA, the CDR3 is TGCGCCAGCAGCTTACCGACTTTTGGGGAGCTGTTTTTT. Translation gives CASSLPTFGELFF.

This rearrangement joins TRBV9 to TRBJ2-2; 10 nucleotides align to TRBD2. From germline, CDR1 is SGDLS and CDR2 YYNGEE. CDR3 size: 18 residues. V was pared by 0 bases and J by 1 base, with 6 bases of the junction left unmatched. The CDR3 DNA is TGTGCCAGCAGCGTAGATCCTAGCGGGAGTTGGAACACCGGGGAGCTGTTTTTT. Residues: CASSVDPSGSWNTGELFF.

V is TRBV6-5 and J is TRBJ2-6, with D possibly being TRBD1 (6 bases). V was shortened by 0 bases and J by 4 bases, with 7 bases between the two germline ends. This CDR3 contains 15 residues. From germline, CDR1 is MNHEY and CDR2 SVGAGI. The chain's CDR3 is CASSYSTGGANVLTF. DNA for the CDR3: TGTGCCAGCAGTTACTCAACAGGGGGGGCCAACGTCCTGACTTTC.

The chain has TRBV15 and TRBJ2-7; 12 bases match TRBD2. V shed 5 bases and J 2 bases; nucleotides not matched to a gene: 4. CDR3 length equals 15 residues. Per the germline V gene, CDR1 is LNHNV and CDR2 is YYDKDF (reference sequence). This CDR3 is CATSLRTSGAYEQYF. As DNA, the CDR3 is TGTGCCACCAGCCTACGGACTAGCGGGGCCTACGAGCAGTACTTC.

In DNA form, the CDR3 reads TGCAGCGTTGAATTCCTGACGGGACTAGCGTCTCAAGAGACCCAGTACTTC. This translates into CSVEFLTGLASQETQYF. The rearrangement joins TRBV29-1 to TRBJ2-5, with TRBD2 matching 10 bases. Looked up from germline, CDR1 is SQVTM and CDR2 is ANQGSEA. The CDR3 loop spans 17 amino acids. J lost 2 bases, V lost 2 bases, and 11 bases had no gene match.

The chain joins TRBV9 to TRBJ1-1; TRBD1 aligns across 9 bases. The CDR3 totals 14 residues. The trim removed 3 bases at V and 4 bases at J, leaving 4 bases unmatched. CDR1 is SGDLS and CDR2 is YYNGEE in the germline V gene. CDR3 residues: CASSEQGAGTEAFF. CDR3 bases: TGTGCCAGCAGCGAACAGGGGGCGGGCACTGAAGCTTTCTTT. The entire variable domain, with the rest obtained from reference TRBV9 and TRBJ1-1, is as follows: DSGVTQTPKHLITATGQRVTLRCSPRSGDLSVYWYQQSLDQGLQFLIQYYNGEERAKGNILERFSAQQFPDLHSELNLSSLELGDSALYFCASSEQGAGTEAFFGQGTRLTVV.

The chain joins TRBV27 to TRBJ2-3, with TRBD1 as a possible D gene (5 bases). The CDR3 is 15 residues long. V lost 5 bases and J 0 bases, leaving 12 bases between the germline ends. CDR1 MNHEY and CDR2 SMNVEV come from the germline V gene (reference sequence). The CDR3 DNA reads as TGTGCCAGCAGTCTGGCAGGGATTAGCACAGATACGCAGTATTTT. Encoded protein: CASSLAGISTDTQYF.

The chain recombines TRBV28 with TRBJ2-1, with no clear D. The V end was cut by 4 bases, the J end by 4 bases, with 14 bases between. This CDR3 spans 15 amino acids. Germline loops: CDR1 MDHEN, CDR2 SYDVKM. The CDR3 is CASSSFLAGYNEQFF. The CDR3 bases are TGTGCCAGCAGTTCCTTCCTCGCCGGGTACAATGAGCAGTTCTTC.

The V call is TRBV29-1, the J call TRBJ2-3, with D possibly TRBD1 on 5 matching bases. The CDR3 extends over 18 amino acids. The germline V gene has CDR1 SQVTM and CDR2 ANQGSEA. V was shortened by 4 bases and J by 1 base, with 24 bases between the two germline ends. The CDR3 reads CSVAELAPRARGTDTQYF. As DNA, the CDR3 is TGCAGCGTTGCCGAACTGGCGCCCAGGGCTCGGGGCACAGATACGCAGTATTTT.

The chain is built from TRBV7-9 and TRBJ2-7; a possible D gene is TRBD1 (5 bases). Germline assignment: CDR1 SEHNR and CDR2 FQNEAQ (reference sequence). The CDR3 is 14 residues long. V lost 2 bases and J 1 base, leaving 9 bases between the germline ends. In nucleotides, the CDR3 is TGTGCCAGCAGCTTAAGGCCAGGGTCCTACGAGCAGTACTTC. Protein: CASSLRPGSYEQYF. Complete variable domain (other parts from reference TRBV7-9 and TRBJ2-7): DTGVSQNPRHKITKRGQNVTFRCDPISEHNRLYWYRQTLGQGPEFLTYFQNEAQLEKSRLLSDRFSAERPKGSFSTLEIQRTEQGDSAMYLCASSLRPGSYEQYFGPGTRLTVT.

The V call is TRBV4-3, the J call TRBJ2-7; 10 bases map to TRBD2. The germline gives CDR1 LGHNA, CDR2 YSLEER. The length of the CDR3 is 16 residues. V shed 1 base, J shed 3 bases, and the junction held 6 bases outside the gene matches. Here the CDR3 reads CASSQGSTSGVYEQYF. CDR3 in DNA: TGCGCCAGCAGCCAAGGAAGTACTAGCGGGGTCTACGAGCAGTACTTC.

The chain combines TRBV11-2 with TRBJ1-2; D uncertain. From germline, CDR1 is SGHAT and CDR2 FQNNGV. Trimming took off 1 base at V and 12 bases at J, with 9 bases between the two ends. There are 11 residues in the CDR3. The CDR3 DNA sequence: TGTGCCAGCAGCTTAGGGAGAGTCAACACCTTC. This encodes CASSLGRVNTF. Supplemented by reference TRBV11-2 and TRBJ1-2, the full variable domain reads EAGVAQSPRYKIIEKRQSVAFWCNPISGHATLYWYQQILGQGPKLLIQFQNNGVVDDSQLPKDRFSAERLKGVDSTLKIQPAKLEDSAVYLCASSLGRVNTFGSGTRLTVV.

The chain uses TRBV19 and TRBJ1-5; 8 positions match TRBD1. From germline, CDR1 is LNHDA and CDR2 SQIVND (reference sequence). The CDR3 is 14 amino acids. V shed 6 bases and J 6 bases; nucleotides not matched to a gene: 7. The CDR3 sequence is CASRLGQESQPQHF. CDR3 coding DNA: TGTGCCAGTAGGCTGGGACAGGAGAGTCAGCCCCAGCATTTT.

V is TRBV7-8 and J is TRBJ2-6; 7 positions match TRBD1. Trimming took 5 bases from V and 4 from J; bases not matched to a gene: 14. The V gene's germline CDR1 is SGHVS and CDR2 FQNEAQ. The CDR3 extends over 18 amino acids. DNA of the CDR3: TGTGCCAGCAGCCCAGTTGGGACAGCGGCCCAGGGGGCCAACGTCCTGACTTTC. Encoded protein: CASSPVGTAAQGANVLTF.

This chain joins TRBV9 and TRBJ2-1, with TRBD2 matching 8 bases. With V trimmed by 0 bases and J by 7 bases, 6 bases remained unmatched. There are 15 residues in the CDR3. Germline loops: CDR1 SGDLS, CDR2 YYNGEE. CDR3 sequence: CASSVAGLAWNEQFF. The CDR3 nucleotides read TGTGCCAGCAGCGTAGCCGGACTAGCTTGGAATGAGCAGTTCTTC.

The V call is TRBV5-4, the J call TRBJ2-1; D is ambiguous. This CDR3 is 16 amino acids long. The germline V gene has CDR1 SGHNT and CDR2 YYREEE (reference sequence). V was trimmed by 1 base and J by 7 bases, leaving 18 bases between them. CDR3 sequence reads: CASSLLARYRRNEQFF. The CDR3 DNA is TGTGCCAGCAGCTTGTTGGCTAGATATCGGCGGAATGAGCAGTTCTTC. Full variable domain (missing parts from reference TRBV5-4 and TRBJ2-1): ETGVTQSPTHLIKTRGQQVTLRCSSQSGHNTVSWYQQALGQGPQFIFQYYREEENGRGNFPPRFSGLQFPNYSSELNVNALELDDSALYLCASSLLARYRRNEQFFGPGTRLTVL.

The chain is built from TRBV2 and TRBJ1-5; D is possibly TRBD1 (5 bases). Germline-derived CDR1 and CDR2 are SNHLY and FYNNEI. V was trimmed by 3 bases and J by 2 bases, leaving 14 bases between them. The CDR3 sequence is 16 residues long. The DNA for the CDR3 is TGTGCCAGCAGTGAGGCCATGGGGGGTGGCAATCAGCCCCAGCATTTT. Amino acid sequence: CASSEAMGGGNQPQHF. The complete variable domain, with remaining parts taken from reference TRBV2 and TRBJ1-5, reads EPEVTQTPSHQVTQMGQEVILRCVPISNHLYFYWYRQILGQKVEFLVSFYNNEISEKSEIFDDQFSVERPDGSNFTLKIRSTKLEDSAMYFCASSEAMGGGNQPQHFGDGTRLSIL.